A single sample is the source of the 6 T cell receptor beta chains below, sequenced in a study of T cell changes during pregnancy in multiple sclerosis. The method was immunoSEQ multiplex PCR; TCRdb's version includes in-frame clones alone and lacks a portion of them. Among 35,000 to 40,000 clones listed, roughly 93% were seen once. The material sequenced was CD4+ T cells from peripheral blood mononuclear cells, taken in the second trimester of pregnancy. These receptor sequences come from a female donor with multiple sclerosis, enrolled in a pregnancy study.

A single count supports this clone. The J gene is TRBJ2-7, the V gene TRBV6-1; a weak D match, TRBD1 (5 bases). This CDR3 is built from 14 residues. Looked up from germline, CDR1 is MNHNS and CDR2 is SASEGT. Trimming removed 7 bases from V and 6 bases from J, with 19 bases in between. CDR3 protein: CASKTSVGPGEQYF. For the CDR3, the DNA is TGTGCCAGCAAAACTTCGGTGGGGCCCGGCGAGCAGTACTTC.

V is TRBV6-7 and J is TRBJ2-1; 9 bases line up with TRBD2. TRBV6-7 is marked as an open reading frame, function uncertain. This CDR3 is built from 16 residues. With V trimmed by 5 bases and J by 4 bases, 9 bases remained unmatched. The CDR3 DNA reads TGTGCCAGCAGTCCCCCCCCTAGCGGGGAGTACAATGAGCAGTTCTTC. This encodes CASSPPPSGEYNEQFF.

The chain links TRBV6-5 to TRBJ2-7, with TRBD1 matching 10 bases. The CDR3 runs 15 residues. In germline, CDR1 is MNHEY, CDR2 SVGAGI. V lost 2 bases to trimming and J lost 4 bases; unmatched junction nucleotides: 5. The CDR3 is CASSYGGTGAYEQYF. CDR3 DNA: TGTGCCAGCAGTTACGGAGGGACAGGGGCTTACGAGCAGTACTTC.

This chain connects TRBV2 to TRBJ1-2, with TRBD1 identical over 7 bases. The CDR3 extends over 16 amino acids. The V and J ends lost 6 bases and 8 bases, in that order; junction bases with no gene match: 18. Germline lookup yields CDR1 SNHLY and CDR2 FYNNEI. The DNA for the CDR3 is TGTGCCAGCAGCCACATAGCGGAGGGGGCGAGATGGGGCTACACCTTC. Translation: CASSHIAEGARWGYTF.

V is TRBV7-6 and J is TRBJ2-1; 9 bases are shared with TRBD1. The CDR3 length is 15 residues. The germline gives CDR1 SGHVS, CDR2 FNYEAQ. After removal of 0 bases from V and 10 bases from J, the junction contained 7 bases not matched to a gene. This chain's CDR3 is CASSLALPTGGEQFF. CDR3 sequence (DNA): TGTGCCAGCAGCTTAGCCCTCCCTACAGGGGGCGAGCAGTTCTTC.

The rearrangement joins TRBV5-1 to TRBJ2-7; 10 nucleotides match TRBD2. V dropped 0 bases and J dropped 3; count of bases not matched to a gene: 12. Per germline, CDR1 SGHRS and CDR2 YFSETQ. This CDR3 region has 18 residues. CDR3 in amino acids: CASSLAPLAGDFLYEQYF. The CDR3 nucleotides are TGCGCCAGCAGCTTGGCCCCCCTAGCGGGAGATTTCCTCTACGAGCAGTACTTC. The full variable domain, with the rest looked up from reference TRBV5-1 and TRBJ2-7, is KAGVTQTPRYLIKTRGQQVTLSCSPISGHRSVSWYQQTPGQGLQFLFEYFSETQRNKGNFPGRFSGRQFSNSRSEMNVSTLELGDSALYLCASSLAPLAGDFLYEQYFGPGTRLTVT.